These T cell receptor beta chains were read from a single sample in a study of spatial heterogeneity in lung cancer. TCRdb reprocessed the 5' RACE reads via MiXCR and lists one record per CDR3 protein. The profile shows 15,000 to 20,000 distinct CDR3 sequences, under 7.5% of them singletons. The specimen comprised lung tumor tissue, sampled at surgery. The receptors shown here come from a female donor with early-stage non-small cell lung cancer. CDR3s include the opening cysteine and the closing phenylalanine or tryptophan. D genes are given only for firm matches. Rows may omit the clone size; those that give it use once, few, many or a size class.

>TRBJ1-4|many|TRBV4-3|TRBD1
TGCGCCAGCAGCCAAGACCCGGGACAGGGAACGGCTAATGAAAAACTGTTTTTT
CASSQDPGQGTANEKLFF
>TRBJ1-2|NA|TRBV4-3|NA
TGCGCCAGCAGCCAAGTTAGGAGGGGCCTCCTGGCGTGCTATGGCTACACCTTC
CASSQVRRGLLACYGYTF
>TRBJ1-4|many|TRBV20-1|TRBD1
TGCAGTGCCGTGGGGACAGGGGGGGAAAAACTGTTTTTT
CSAVGTGGEKLFF
>TRBJ2-2|many|TRBV20-1|NA
TGCAGTGCTAGAGGGACGGGATGGACCGGGGAGCTGTTTTTT
CSARGTGWTGELFF
>TRBJ2-7|few|TRBV30|NA
TGTGCCTGGAGTGTAAATCTCCTCCCCTCCTACGAGCAGTACTTC
CAWSVNLLPSYEQYF
>TRBJ2-1|many|TRBV29-1|NA
TGCAGCGTTTCCGGGACCCCCTTCTACAATGAGCAGTTCTTC
CSVSGTPFYNEQFF
>TRBJ1-6|medium-sized|TRBV12-3/TRBV12-4|TRBD1
TGTGCCAGCAGCAAGGGACAGGTCCCTTCACCCCTCCACTTT
CASSKGQVPSPLHF
>TRBJ2-6|many|TRBV5-6|NA
TGTGCCAGCAGCGGAGGGGTCTCTGGGGCCAACGTCCTGACTTTC
CASSGGVSGANVLTF
>TRBJ1-5|many|TRBV6-2/TRBV6-3|TRBD1
TGTGCCAGCAGTCTCGGACAGGGCGAAAGTCAGCCCCAGCATTTT
CASSLGQGESQPQHF
>TRBJ2-5|many|TRBV27|NA
TGTGCCAGCAGTCGGTCCCCCCAAGAGACCCAGTACTTC
CASSRSPQETQYF
>TRBJ1-5|many|TRBV7-6|NA
TGTGCCAGCAGCCCCACGACCCATCAGCCCCAGCATTTT
CASSPTTHQPQHF
>TRBJ1-1|few|TRBV28|NA
TGTGCCAGCAAATCACCCCCGGGGCTGAACACTGAAGCTTTCTTT
CASKSPPGLNTEAFF
>TRBJ2-1|NA|TRBV20-1|NA
TGCAGTGCTGCAGACCCCCGGGACATCTACAATGAGCAGTTCTTC
CSAADPRDIYNEQFF
>TRBJ2-2|many|TRBV20-1|NA
TGCAGTGCTAGAAGGGAGGCCGGGGAGCTGTTTTTT
CSARREAGELFF
>TRBJ2-4|many|TRBV6-1|TRBD1
TGTGCCAGCAGTGACACTTATGATCCATCAGGGGGCTGGAGCATTCAGTACTTC
CASSDTYDPSGGWSIQYF
>TRBJ1-6|many|TRBV4-2|NA
TGTGCCAGCAGCCCCAGGGCCTCCTATAATTCACCCCTCCACTTT
CASSPRASYNSPLHF
>TRBJ1-4|many|TRBV7-8|TRBD1
TGTGCCAGCAGATTAAAAGGGACAGTCCTTAATGAAAAACTGTTTTTT
CASRLKGTVLNEKLFF
>TRBJ2-1|many|TRBV29-1|TRBD2
TGCAGCGTGGCCCCCGGGCTAGCGGGAGTTGAGCAGTTCTTC
CSVAPGLAGVEQFF
>TRBJ1-5|many|TRBV20-1|NA
TGCAGTGCTAGAGATAGCAGGGTTGGTGCCCCCAATCAGCCCCAGCATTTT
CSARDSRVGAPNQPQHF
>TRBJ1-5|many|TRBV5-1|NA
TGCGCCAGCAGATTGGACGGAGATGGTAGCCAGCCCCAGCATTTT
CASRLDGDGSQPQHF
>TRBJ1-5|many|TRBV7-2|NA
TGTGCCAGCAGCTTAAAGGTCAGGGCGGACAATCAGCCCCAGCATTTT
CASSLKVRADNQPQHF